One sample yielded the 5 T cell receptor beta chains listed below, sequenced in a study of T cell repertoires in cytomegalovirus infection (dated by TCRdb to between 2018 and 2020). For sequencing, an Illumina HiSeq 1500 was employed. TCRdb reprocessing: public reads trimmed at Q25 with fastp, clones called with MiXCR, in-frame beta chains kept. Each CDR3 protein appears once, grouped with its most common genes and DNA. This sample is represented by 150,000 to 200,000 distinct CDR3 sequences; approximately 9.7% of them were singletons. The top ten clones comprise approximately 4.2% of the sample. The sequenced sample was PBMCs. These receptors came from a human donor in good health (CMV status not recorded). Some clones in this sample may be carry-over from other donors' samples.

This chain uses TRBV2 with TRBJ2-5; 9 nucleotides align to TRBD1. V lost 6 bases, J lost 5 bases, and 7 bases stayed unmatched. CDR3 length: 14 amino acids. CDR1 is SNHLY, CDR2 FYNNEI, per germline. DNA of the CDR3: TGTGCCAGCAGCCGAAGGACAGGGGATGAGACCCAGTACTTC. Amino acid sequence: CASSRRTGDETQYF.

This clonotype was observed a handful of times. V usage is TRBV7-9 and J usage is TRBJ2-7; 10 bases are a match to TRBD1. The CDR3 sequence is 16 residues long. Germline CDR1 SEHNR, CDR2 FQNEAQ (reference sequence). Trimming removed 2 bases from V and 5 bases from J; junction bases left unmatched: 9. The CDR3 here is CASSLISGQGSHEQYF. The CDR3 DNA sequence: TGTGCCAGCAGCTTAATTTCGGGACAGGGGTCCCACGAGCAGTACTTC. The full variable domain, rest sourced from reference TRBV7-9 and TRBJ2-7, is DTGVSQNPRHKITKRGQNVTFRCDPISEHNRLYWYRQTLGQGPEFLTYFQNEAQLEKSRLLSDRFSAERPKGSFSTLEIQRTEQGDSAMYLCASSLISGQGSHEQYFGPGTRLTVT.

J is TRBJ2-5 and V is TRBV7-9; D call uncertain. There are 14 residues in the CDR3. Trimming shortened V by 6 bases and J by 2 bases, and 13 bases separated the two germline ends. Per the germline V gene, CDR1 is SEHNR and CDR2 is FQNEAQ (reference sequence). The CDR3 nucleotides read TGTGCCAGCAGTTACCAAGAGCGACAAGAGACCCAGTACTTC. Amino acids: CASSYQERQETQYF.

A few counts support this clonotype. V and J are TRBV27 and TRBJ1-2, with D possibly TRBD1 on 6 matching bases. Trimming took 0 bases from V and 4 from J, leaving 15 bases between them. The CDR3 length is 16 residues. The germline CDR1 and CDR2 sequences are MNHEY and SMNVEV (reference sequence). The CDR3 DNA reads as TGTGCCAGCAGTTTATCGATGGGGGGCGGAAGCTATGGCTACACCTTC. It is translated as CASSLSMGGGSYGYTF.

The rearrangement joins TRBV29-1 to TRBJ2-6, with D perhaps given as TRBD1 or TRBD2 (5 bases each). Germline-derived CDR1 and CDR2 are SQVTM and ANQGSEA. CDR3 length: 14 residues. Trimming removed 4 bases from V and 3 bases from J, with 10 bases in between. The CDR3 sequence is CSVGGSSGANVLTF. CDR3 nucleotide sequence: TGCAGCGTTGGGGGGAGCAGTGGGGCCAACGTCCTGACTTTC.